Each of the 25 T cell receptor beta chains below was sequenced from the same sample in a study of regulatory T cells in long-lasting Graves disease. Indicated time point: newly diagnosed GD, antithyroid drugs for less than 3 months. PBMCs provided the RNA from which the TCR library was made. Arm-PCR with iRepertoire HTBI primers amplified the CDR3 regions for these TCR beta libraries. TCRdb re-called the multiplex PCR reads with MiXCR, one entry per CDR3 protein. The table includes about 420,000 distinct CDR3 sequences, roughly 17% detected once. The sample also formed part of further work on T cells in Graves' hyperthyroidism and ophthalmopathy.

The source material was peripheral blood mononuclear cells (PBMCs), sampled at new diagnosis, from a patient treated with antithyroid drugs. The receptors were gathered from a woman between 18 and 29 years old with Graves disease.

Many counts were recorded for this clonotype. The chain links TRBV7-2 to TRBJ2-7; 8 bases align to TRBD2. After removal of 4 bases from V and 2 bases from J, the junction contained 10 bases not matched to a gene. CDR3 length equals 16 residues. The germline V gene has CDR1 SGHTA and CDR2 FQGNSA. The CDR3 DNA is TGTGCCAGCAGCTCATATCCCGGGACTAGGGCCTACGAGCAGTACTTC. This translates into CASSSYPGTRAYEQYF.

The chain recombines TRBV20-1 with TRBJ2-2, with unresolved D. Trimming cost V 1 base and J 2 bases, with 23 bases left between them. Germline values: CDR1 DFQATT, CDR2 SNEGSKA (reference sequence). The CDR3 consists of 19 residues. The CDR3 sequence: CSARAVGGATLPNTGELFF. The CDR3 region has the DNA TGCAGTGCTAGAGCTGTGGGCGGTGCGACCCTCCCCAACACCGGGGAGCTGTTTTTT.

This clonotype has ten or more counts. V is TRBV29-1 and J is TRBJ2-1; TRBD2 aligns across 8 bases. Germline loops: CDR1 SQVTM, CDR2 ANQGSEA. With V trimmed by 6 bases and J by 6 bases, 10 bases remained unmatched. This CDR3 is built from 14 residues. This CDR3 is CSVLLSGSINEQFF. DNA of the CDR3: TGCAGCGTCTTACTGAGCGGGAGTATCAATGAGCAGTTCTTC.

This sequence joins TRBV10-2 and TRBJ2-7; D possibly uses TRBD1 or TRBD2 (5 bases each). CDR1 WSHSY and CDR2 SAAADI come from the germline V gene. The V end was cut by 5 bases, the J end by 5 bases, with 19 bases between. This CDR3 is built from 15 residues. The CDR3 nucleotides read TGCGCCAGCAGTTCTTATCGCCCAAGGGACCACGAGCAGTACTTC. Its translation is CASSSYRPRDHEQYF.

Concerning this clonotype itself: This clone may be a read error of a much larger clone one base away. The chain links TRBV7-9 to TRBJ2-1, with 7 bases matching TRBD2. J was trimmed by 13 bases and V by 5 bases; bases with no gene match: 14. The CDR3 consists of 14 residues. Germline V gene data show CDR1 as SEHNR and CDR2 as FQNEAQ (reference sequence). The CDR3 reads CASSVGLGAETQFF. The CDR3, as DNA: TGTGCCAGCAGCGTCGGACTAGGCGCCGAGACCCAGTTCTTC.

This clonotype appeared many times. The genes are TRBV28 and TRBJ2-7; a possible D gene is TRBD1 (7 bases). V lost 10 bases and J lost 1, with 17 bases in between. Germline-derived CDR1 and CDR2 are MDHEN and SYDVKM. The CDR3 totals 14 residues. CDR3 sequence reads: CATAFAGGSYEQYF. CDR3 DNA: TGTGCCACCGCATTTGCAGGGGGGTCCTACGAGCAGTACTTC. The full variable domain, with the rest looked up from reference TRBV28 and TRBJ2-7, is DVKVTQSSRYLVKRTGEKVFLECVQDMDHENMFWYRQDPGLGLRLIYFSYDVKMKEKGDIPEGYSVSREKKERFSLILESASTNQTSMYLCATAFAGGSYEQYFGPGTRLTVT.

In DNA form, the CDR3 reads TGTGCCAGCAGTTTATCGAAAAGGGGGAACACTGAAGCTTTCTTT. Translating it yields CASSLSKRGNTEAFF. This chain connects TRBV27 to TRBJ1-1, with a possible D match to TRBD1 (5 bases). Trimming took 0 bases from V and 1 from J, leaving 9 bases between them. CDR1 and CDR2 from the germline V gene are MNHEY and SMNVEV (reference sequence). The CDR3 spans 15 residues.

The rearrangement uses TRBV30 and TRBJ2-7; 7 positions agree with TRBD1. There are 15 residues in the CDR3. Losses at the gene ends were 3 bases for V and 5 bases for J; bases not matched to a gene: 13. In germline, CDR1 is GTSNPN, CDR2 SVGIG (reference sequence). In DNA form, the CDR3 reads TGTGCCTGGAGGGCGCTTACAGGGGCAGGAAACGAGCAGTACTTC. Its translation: CAWRALTGAGNEQYF. The complete variable domain, with remaining parts taken from reference TRBV30 and TRBJ2-7, reads SQTIHQWPATLVQPVGSPLSLECTVEGTSNPNLYWYRQAAGRGLQLLFYSVGIGQISSEVPQNLSASRPQDRQFILSSKKLLLSDSGFYLCAWRALTGAGNEQYFGPGTRLTVT.

This clonotype came up many times. This rearrangement joins TRBV28 to TRBJ1-1, with D unresolved. Germline V gene data show CDR1 as MDHEN and CDR2 as SYDVKM. The CDR3 consists of 14 residues. V dropped 2 bases and J dropped 2 bases, with 9 bases sitting between them. The CDR3 DNA follows: TGTGCCAGCAGTTTAATCGTCCAAAACACTGAAGCTTTCTTT. This codes for CASSLIVQNTEAFF.

This clonotype was counted many times. This chain joins TRBV3-1 and TRBJ2-5, with 7 bases fitting TRBD2. V dropped 4 bases and J dropped 0; count of bases not matched to a gene: 11. The V gene's germline CDR1 is LGHDT and CDR2 YNNKEL (reference sequence). This CDR3 comprises 17 residues. As DNA, the CDR3 is TGTGCCAGCAGCCCGAAGCGGGATAGCGGAGACCAAGAGACCCAGTACTTC. Translation gives CASSPKRDSGDQETQYF.

The chain joins TRBV5-1 to TRBJ1-6; D is possibly TRBD1 (6 bases). Trimming shortened V by 0 bases and J by 8 bases, and 18 bases separated the two germline ends. The CDR3 consists of 17 residues. The germline V gene has CDR1 SGHRS and CDR2 YFSETQ. Written as DNA, the CDR3 is TGCGCCAGCAGCTTGGATCCGACAGGAGTGATTTATTCACCCCTCCACTTT. It encodes CASSLDPTGVIYSPLHF.

This clonotype was seen a handful of times. This CDR3 reads CSALQVSGTRNGNEQFF. The CDR3 nucleotides are TGCAGTGCTCTTCAGGTTAGCGGGACTAGAAATGGCAATGAGCAGTTCTTC. The chain uses TRBV20-1 and TRBJ2-1, with 8 bases identical to TRBD2. After removal of 5 bases from V and 6 bases from J, the junction contained 18 bases not matched to a gene. The CDR3 has 17 amino acids. Germline V gives CDR1 DFQATT, CDR2 SNEGSKA (reference sequence).

This clonotype appeared a few times. This CDR3 is CASSPGLAGGLRHTGELFF. The CDR3 DNA sequence: TGTGCCAGCAGCCCTGGCCTAGCGGGAGGGCTTCGGCACACCGGGGAGCTGTTTTTT. The rearrangement links TRBV5-8 to TRBJ2-2; TRBD2 aligns across 12 bases. The CDR3 length is 19 residues. Germline V gene lookup returns CDR1 SGHTS and CDR2 YDEGEE. V was pared by 4 bases and J by 3 bases, with 13 bases of the junction left unmatched.

This clonotype was detected only a few times. At one of its ends the junction is not consistent with the germline gene, which may arise from a read error. Here the CDR3 reads CASSLGQNYERYF. In nucleotides, the CDR3 is TGTGCCAGCAGCTTAGGACAGAACTACGAGCGGTACTTC. This sequence joins TRBV11-3 and TRBJ2-7; TRBD1 might be the D (5 bases). Germline loops: CDR1 SGHNT, CDR2 YENEEA. CDR3 length: 13 residues.

Details on this clonotype: A single base is all that separates this from a far larger clone, so a read error is likely. V usage is TRBV28 and J usage is TRBJ2-7; 9 positions agree with TRBD2. The CDR3 consists of 13 residues. V shed 5 bases and J 7 bases; nucleotides not matched to a gene: 6. CDR1 and CDR2 from the germline V gene are MDHEN and SYDVKM. The CDR3 DNA reads as TGTGCCAGCAGTCGACGACTAGCGGATGAGCAGTACTTC. It translates to CASSRRLADEQYF.

This clonotype was detected ten times or more. The V and J genes are TRBV3-1 and TRBJ2-7, with D hard to call. Trimming cost V 0 bases and J 1 base, with 13 bases left between them. The CDR3 is made up of 16 amino acids. CDR1 and CDR2 from the germline V gene are LGHDT and YNNKEL (reference sequence). The CDR3 spells CASSQDSFGPSYEQYF. In DNA form, the CDR3 reads TGTGCCAGCAGCCAAGATTCTTTCGGACCATCCTACGAGCAGTACTTC.

As to this clonotype: A read error is possible here, since a much larger clone lies one base away. V is TRBV2 and J is TRBJ1-3, with D possibly being TRBD1 (6 bases). CDR1 and CDR2 from the germline V gene are SNHLY and FYNNEI. The CDR3 has 15 residues. The CDR3 bases are TGTGCCGGCAGCAGAGGGGGGAACTCTGGAAACACCATATATTTT. It translates to CAGSRGGNSGNTIYF.

This clonotype was recorded at least ten times. The chain links TRBV20-1 to TRBJ2-7; 11 bases are a match to TRBD2. The V gene's germline CDR1 is DFQATT and CDR2 SNEGSKA (reference sequence). Germline trimming cut 3 bases from V and 1 base from J; bases unmatched to any gene: 17. CDR3 length: 19 amino acids. The CDR3 here is CSARGLRVAGGPSSYEQYF. The DNA of the CDR3 is TGCAGTGCTAGGGGCCTGAGGGTAGCGGGAGGGCCAAGTTCCTACGAGCAGTACTTC.

About this clonotype itself: This may be a read error, as it is one base from a much larger clone. This chain uses TRBV7-2 with TRBJ2-3; 13 bases match TRBD2. The end of the DNA aligns better with TRBJ2-7, so the J call may be wrong. Per germline, CDR1 SGHTA and CDR2 FQGNSA. This CDR3 spans 17 amino acids. DNA for the CDR3: TGTGCCAGCAGCTTAGCGGGGACTAGCGGGATAGGCGGTGAGCAGTACTTC. It codes for CASSLAGTSGIGGEQYF.

The V gene is TRBV5-4, the J gene TRBJ1-4, with D maybe TRBD1 (6 bases). There are 17 residues in the CDR3. Germline V CDR1 and CDR2: SGHNT, YYREEE (reference sequence). V lost 0 bases, J lost 6 bases, and 18 bases lay in between. As DNA, the CDR3 is TGTGCCAGCAGCTTGGATAAGGGGGTTTATGGCGATGAAAAACTGTTTTTT. Its protein is CASSLDKGVYGDEKLFF.

This clonotype has ten or more counts. This chain uses TRBV28 with TRBJ2-7, with TRBD2 matching over 9 bases. CDR1 MDHEN and CDR2 SYDVKM come from the germline V gene. The CDR3 spans 16 residues. Trimming took 7 bases from V and 2 from J; bases not matched to a gene: 12. The CDR3 is CASITRVGLATYEQYF. CDR3 sequence (DNA): TGTGCCAGCATAACTAGGGTTGGACTAGCGACCTACGAGCAGTACTTC.

This clonotype was picked up many times. The rearrangement links TRBV11-2 to TRBJ1-3; D is unclear. This CDR3 spans 14 amino acids. The V gene's germline CDR1 is SGHAT and CDR2 FQNNGV. Trimming removed 6 bases at V and 0 bases at J, with 9 bases between. CDR3 amino acids: CASSLANSGNTIYF. CDR3 DNA sequence: TGTGCCAGCAGTCTAGCTAACTCTGGAAACACCATATATTTT.

The chain carries TRBV6-5 and TRBJ1-3, with a weak D call TRBD1 (5 bases). Germline values: CDR1 MNHEY, CDR2 SVGAGI. V shed 2 bases and J shed 0 bases, with 8 bases lying between them. This CDR3 is built from 15 residues. This chain's CDR3 is CASSYQGYSGNTIYF. CDR3 in DNA: TGTGCCAGCAGTTACCAGGGTTACTCTGGAAACACCATATATTTT.

V gene TRBV5-4 combines with J gene TRBJ2-3, with 11 bases fitting TRBD2. The germline V gene has CDR1 SGHNT and CDR2 YYREEE (reference sequence). This CDR3 is 14 amino acids long. The junction had 5 bases not matched to a gene; V was cut back by 4 bases and J by 7 bases. The CDR3 protein is CASSTSGRGHTQYF. The CDR3 DNA is TGTGCCAGCAGCACTAGCGGGAGAGGACATACGCAGTATTTT.

The chain combines TRBV6-1 with TRBJ2-3; D might be TRBD2 (6 bases). This CDR3 is built from 16 residues. The V gene lost 1 base and the J gene lost 2 bases, with 13 bases spanning the gap. The germline CDR1 and CDR2 sequences are MNHNS and SASEGT. The CDR3 DNA reads TGTGCCAGCAGTGAAGGCTTAGCGGCGCTCACAGATACGCAGTATTTT. Its protein is CASSEGLAALTDTQYF.